The 15 T cell receptor beta chains listed next were all sequenced from one sample in a study of cytomegalovirus exposure and HLA in healthy donors. The PCR had 60 Vbeta and 13 Jbeta primers. Libraries were prepared by immunoSEQ multiplex PCR; TCRdb keeps only in-frame clonotypes and omits some of them. This table has approximately 150,000 clones, about 80% appearing once. Material for sequencing was PBMCs. Receptors were obtained from a man between 40 and 49 years old in good health and CMV-seronegative.

This rearrangement joins TRBV6-6 to TRBJ2-1; 9 bases fit TRBD2. The CDR3 loop spans 15 amino acids. The V gene end was trimmed by 6 bases and the J gene end by 5 bases; junction bases not matched to a gene: 8. The germline CDR1 and CDR2 sequences are MNHNY and SVGAGI (reference sequence). CDR3 nucleotide sequence: TGTGCCAGCAGCCATAGCGGGAGAGGCCACAATGAGCAGTTCTTC. Translation: CASSHSGRGHNEQFF.

The chain recombines TRBV7-3 with TRBJ2-3, with 14 bases matching TRBD2. CDR1 is SGHTA, CDR2 FQGTGA, per germline. The V gene end was trimmed by 1 base and the J gene end by 6 bases; junction bases not matched to a gene: 6. There are 17 residues in the CDR3. CDR3 sequence: CASSLIGTSGSGDTQYF. The CDR3 bases are TGTGCCAGCAGCTTAATCGGGACTAGCGGGAGTGGGGATACGCAGTATTTT.

This clone was seen a handful of times. The rearrangement uses TRBV11-2 and TRBJ2-5; 14 bases line up with TRBD2. The V segment lost 5 bases and the J segment 1 base; nucleotides outside the gene matches: 6. The CDR3 loop spans 17 amino acids. Germline CDR1 is SGHAT and CDR2 is FQNNGV. The CDR3 DNA sequence: TGTGCCAGCAGCCCCGGACTAGCGGGAGGAAGCCAAGAGACCCAGTACTTC. It codes for CASSPGLAGGSQETQYF.

For this clone: The same CDR3 is also encoded by other DNA sequences in this sample. The chain has TRBV13 and TRBJ1-1; tentative D call: TRBD1 (5 bases). There are 16 residues in the CDR3. Trimming removed 1 base from V and 0 bases from J, with 12 bases in between. Germline V gene data show CDR1 as PRHDT and CDR2 as FYEKMQ (reference sequence). The DNA of the CDR3 is TGTGCCAGCAGCTTAGAGGACACCCGTCTGAACACTGAAGCTTTCTTT. This translates into CASSLEDTRLNTEAFF. Using reference TRBV13 and TRBJ1-1 for the parts outside the CDR3, the full variable domain is AAGVIQSPRHLIKEKRETATLKCYPIPRHDTVYWYQQGPGQDPQFLISFYEKMQSDKGSIPDRFSAQQFSDYHSELNMSSLELGDSALYFCASSLEDTRLNTEAFFGQGTRLTVV.

This clone showed up just a few times. The rearrangement uses TRBV9 and TRBJ1-2, with TRBD1 matching 10 bases. The V gene end was trimmed by 4 bases and the J gene end by 5 bases; junction bases not matched to a gene: 8. The CDR3 extends over 15 amino acids. The germline V gene encodes CDR1 SGDLS and CDR2 YYNGEE. The CDR3 loop is CASSSTGTGDYGYTF. CDR3 bases: TGTGCCAGCAGCTCAACCGGGACAGGGGATTATGGCTACACCTTC.

Concerning this clone: Sequence at one end of the junction differs from germline and may be a read error. V usage is TRBV2 and J usage is TRBJ2-4; D ambiguous. CDR1 is SNHLY, CDR2 FYNNEI, per germline. CDR3 length: 14 residues. CDR3 sequence: CASSDPGAKNSQYF. CDR3 nucleotides: TGTGCCAGCAGCGACCCCGGCGCCAAAAACAGTCAGTACTTC.

This clone turned up a few times. This chain joins TRBV7-2 and TRBJ1-2; D is unresolved. Germline loops: CDR1 SGHTA, CDR2 FQGNSA. CDR3 length: 13 amino acids. V lost 3 bases to trimming and J lost 6 bases, with 11 bases between them. CDR3 coding DNA: TGTGCCAGCAGCTTTTTTGCGGGGAATGGCTACACCTTC. Translation gives CASSFFAGNGYTF. Complete variable domain (other parts from reference TRBV7-2 and TRBJ1-2): GAGVSQSPSNKVTEKGKDVELRCDPISGHTALYWYRQSLGQGLEFLIYFQGNSAPDKSGLPSDRFSAERTGGSVSTLTIQRTQQEDSAVYLCASSFFAGNGYTFGSGTRLTVV.

V is TRBV10-3 and J is TRBJ2-7, with D perhaps matching TRBD1 (5 bases). The CDR3 runs 14 residues. The V end was cut by 3 bases, the J end by 0 bases, with 9 bases between. Per the germline V gene, CDR1 is ENHRY and CDR2 is SYGVKD. The chain's CDR3 is CAISESDSSYEQYF. CDR3 nucleotides: TGTGCCATCAGTGAATCTGACAGCTCCTACGAGCAGTACTTC.

The V gene is TRBV7-6, the J gene TRBJ2-5; unclear D gene. Trimming stripped 5 bases from V and 3 bases from J, with 19 bases between. Germline V CDR1 and CDR2: SGHVS, FNYEAQ. The CDR3 is made up of 16 amino acids. The CDR3 region has the DNA TGTGCCAGCAGCCCTCCCCCGTGGAGAGCTGAAGAGACCCAGTACTTC. Translating it yields CASSPPPWRAEETQYF.

A single count supports this clone. This sequence joins TRBV19 and TRBJ1-1; weak D call: TRBD1 (5 bases). The V end was cut by 4 bases, the J end by 1 base, with 7 bases between. Looked up from germline, CDR1 is LNHDA and CDR2 is SQIVND (reference sequence). The CDR3 consists of 13 residues. DNA for the CDR3: TGTGCCAGTAGTAAGACAGCGAACACTGAAGCTTTCTTT. The encoded protein is CASSKTANTEAFF.

This chain connects TRBV4-2 to TRBJ2-2; D unclear. V was clipped by 0 bases and J by 1 base, with 18 bases between them. CDR1 LGHNA and CDR2 YNFKEQ come from the germline V gene. CDR3 length equals 19 residues. CDR3 in amino acids: CASSQDGERARRNTGELFF. The CDR3, as DNA: TGTGCCAGCAGCCAAGACGGTGAGCGCGCGCGGCGGAACACCGGGGAGCTGTTTTTT.

Note on this clone: A read error is possible here, since a much larger clone lies one base away. Additional DNA sequences in this sample encode the identical CDR3. The chain is built from TRBV4-1 and TRBJ1-5; D ambiguous. V lost 2 bases, J lost 4 bases, and 12 bases lay in between. The CDR3 totals 15 residues. Germline values: CDR1 MGHRA, CDR2 YSYEKL. The CDR3 sequence is CASSQSKTGNQPQHF. The CDR3 DNA reads TGCGCCAGCAGCCAATCGAAGACGGGGAATCAGCCCCAGCATTTT.

This clone was detected only a few times. The chain recombines TRBV7-2 with TRBJ2-3; 8 bases align to TRBD2. This CDR3 contains 16 residues. J gave up 3 bases and V 5 bases, and 10 bases lay outside the gene matches. Per germline, CDR1 SGHTA and CDR2 FQGNSA. The CDR3 DNA sequence: TGTGCCAGCAGCGACTCCTCCGGGAGGGTTACAGATACGCAGTATTTT. Translating it yields CASSDSSGRVTDTQYF. The full variable domain, completed using reference TRBV7-2 and TRBJ2-3, is GAGVSQSPSNKVTEKGKDVELRCDPISGHTALYWYRQSLGQGLEFLIYFQGNSAPDKSGLPSDRFSAERTGGSVSTLTIQRTQQEDSAVYLCASSDSSGRVTDTQYFGPGTRLTVL.

The chain couples TRBV27 to TRBJ1-3; D remains ambiguous. The CDR3 is 13 residues long. The V gene lost 4 bases and the J gene lost 0 bases, with 4 bases spanning the gap. Germline V lookup: CDR1 MNHEY, CDR2 SMNVEV (reference sequence). CDR3 DNA: TGTGCCAGCAGTTACAACTCTGGAAACACCATATATTTT. It codes for CASSYNSGNTIYF.

The chain has TRBV30 and TRBJ1-2; a weak D match, TRBD1 (5 bases). V shed 0 bases and J shed 14 bases, with 16 bases lying between them. Per germline, CDR1 GTSNPN and CDR2 SVGIG (reference sequence). The CDR3 runs to 12 residues. The CDR3: CAWSVGGTVFTF. DNA of the CDR3: TGTGCCTGGAGTGTGGGGGGAACGGTCTTTACCTTC. Filled out from reference TRBV30 and TRBJ1-2, the complete variable domain reads SQTIHQWPATLVQPVGSPLSLECTVEGTSNPNLYWYRQAAGRGLQLLFYSVGIGQISSEVPQNLSASRPQDRQFILSSKKLLLSDSGFYLCAWSVGGTVFTFGSGTRLTVV.